This entry lists 26 T cell receptor beta chains sequenced from one sample in a study of spatial heterogeneity in lung cancer. The time point was: blood at routine non-recurrence follow-up after resection. TCRdb recomputed calls from the 5' RACE reads with MiXCR, one row per CDR3 protein. The profile shows about 120,000 distinct CDR3 sequences, approximately 11% of them singletons. Here the sequenced sample was PBMCs, taken at follow-up. The source of these receptors is a female donor with early-stage non-small cell lung cancer.

This clonotype appeared many times. V and J are TRBV7-9 and TRBJ2-7, with 7 bases lining up with TRBD1. The V and J ends lost 5 bases and 2 bases, in that order; junction bases with no gene match: 3. The CDR3 is made up of 13 amino acids. Germline V CDR1 and CDR2: SEHNR, FQNEAQ (reference sequence). The DNA of the CDR3 is TGTGCCAGCAGCCAGGGACAGCCCTACGAGCAGTACTTC. Encoded protein: CASSQGQPYEQYF.

Only a few counts were recorded for this clonotype. CDR3 residues: CASREGQGSYEQYV. The DNA of the CDR3 is TGTGCCAGCAGGGAAGGACAGGGATCCTACGAGCAGTACGTC. The V gene is TRBV6-1, the J gene TRBJ2-7, with TRBD1 identical over 8 bases. The length of the CDR3 is 14 residues. Germline V CDR1 and CDR2: MNHNS, SASEGT.

The rearrangement links TRBV6-6 to TRBJ1-5; the D gene is possibly TRBD1 (6 bases). CDR3 length equals 17 residues. Germline V gene data show CDR1 as MNHNY and CDR2 as SVGAGI (reference sequence). V dropped 0 bases and J dropped 3 bases, with 15 bases sitting between them. The CDR3 here is CASSYSIAGDFNQPQHF. In DNA, the CDR3 is TGTGCCAGCAGTTACTCGATTGCAGGGGATTTCAATCAGCCCCAGCATTTT.

There are a few counts of this clonotype. DNA of the CDR3: TGTGCCAATTCACAGGGTGGAAACACCATATATTTT. Amino acids: CANSQGGNTIYF. V gene TRBV12-3 or TRBV12-4 combines with J gene TRBJ1-3; perhaps TRBD1 as D (6 bases). With 10 bases removed from V and 3 bases from J, the gap between germline ends came to 10 bases. The CDR3 loop spans 12 amino acids.

This clonotype was counted ten times or more. One junction end disagrees with the germline gene, perhaps due to a read error. The chain recombines TRBV4-1 with TRBJ2-5; 15 bases are a match to TRBD2. In germline, CDR1 is MGHRA, CDR2 YSYEKL. The CDR3 has 14 residues. The CDR3 bases are TGCGCCAGCAGCCAAGGTGGACTAGCGGGAGGGCGACACTTC. Encoded protein: CASSQGGLAGGRHF.

This clonotype was seen more than once but under ten times. The genes are TRBV28 and TRBJ1-5, with D tentatively TRBD1 (5 bases). CDR3 length: 17 amino acids. Germline V CDR1 and CDR2: MDHEN, SYDVKM. Trimming stripped 6 bases from V and 2 bases from J, with 20 bases between. CDR3 nucleotide sequence: TGTGCCAGCAGCTCAATACAGGAGCTTGGGGGCAATCAGCCCCAGCATTTT. This gives the protein CASSSIQELGGNQPQHF.

This clonotype was found a few times. The gene calls are TRBV24-1 and TRBJ1-2, with D uncertain. CDR3 size: 14 residues. CDR1 and CDR2 from the germline V gene are KGHDR and SFDVKD. Between the trimmed V and J ends, which lost 4 bases and 4 bases, there was a span of 12 bases. Here the CDR3 DNA reads TGTGCCACCAGTGACCCATCGGAGGCCTATGGCTACACCTTC. Translating gives CATSDPSEAYGYTF.

There are many counts of this clonotype. The rearrangement uses TRBV28 and TRBJ2-5; the D is unclear. CDR3 length: 12 amino acids. Germline assignment: CDR1 MDHEN and CDR2 SYDVKM. Deletions cut 7 bases from V and 7 bases from J, with 13 bases between. Here the CDR3 reads CASTGPSWTQYF. CDR3 nucleotide sequence: TGTGCCAGCACTGGCCCGAGTTGGACCCAGTACTTC.

This clonotype was seen more than once but under ten times. V is TRBV12-3 or TRBV12-4 and J is TRBJ2-7; D remains unclear. Trimming took 5 bases from V and 4 from J, leaving 12 bases between them. The CDR3 is 13 residues long. CDR3 in amino acids: CASSLLDVYEQYF. As DNA, the CDR3 is TGTGCCAGCAGTCTCCTTGACGTATACGAGCAGTACTTC.

The chain joins TRBV5-5 to TRBJ1-1; possibly TRBD1 for D (6 bases). Trimming stripped 4 bases from V and 8 bases from J, with 15 bases between. CDR3 size: 13 residues. The germline CDR1 and CDR2 sequences are SGHKS and YYEKEE (reference sequence). The CDR3 sequence is CASSRKAGTEAFF. CDR3 bases: TGTGCCAGCAGCCGAAAAGCGGGGACAGAAGCTTTCTTT.

This clonotype was counted between two and nine times. This sequence joins TRBV28 and TRBJ1-2; D is perhaps TRBD1 (6 bases). This CDR3 has 15 residues. V dropped 6 bases and J dropped 8 bases, with 22 bases sitting between them. Germline-derived CDR1 and CDR2 are MDHEN and SYDVKM. This chain's CDR3 is CASRLSGTLMEGYTF. The CDR3 DNA reads TGTGCCAGCAGGCTCAGCGGGACACTGATGGAGGGCTACACCTTC.

This clonotype was found a few times. The rearrangement links TRBV7-9 to TRBJ2-2, with D unresolved. The length of the CDR3 is 17 residues. Germline values: CDR1 SEHNR, CDR2 FQNEAQ (reference sequence). Deletions cut 7 bases from V and 5 bases from J, with 23 bases between. This CDR3 reads CASKSPVGQANTGELFF. The CDR3 nucleotides are TGTGCCAGCAAGTCCCCCGTTGGCCAGGCTAATACCGGGGAGCTGTTTTTT.

This clonotype is large by share. V usage is TRBV3-2 and J usage is TRBJ2-1; the table's TRBD1 call for D was not verified on the DNA. TRBV3-2 is a pseudogene segment. This CDR3 comprises 16 residues. The CDR3 spells CASSQSPTDRDNEQFF. In nucleotides, the CDR3 is TGTGCCAGCAGCCAATCACCTACTGACAGGGACAATGAGCAGTTCTTC.

J is TRBJ2-1 and V is TRBV18; TRBD2 aligns across 10 bases. Germline V lookup: CDR1 KGHSH, CDR2 LQKENI. J lost 5 bases, V lost 6 bases, and 7 bases had no gene match. CDR3 length equals 15 residues. The CDR3 DNA is TGTGCCAGCTCGCCGGGACTAGCGCAAAACAATGAGCAGTTCTTC. Translated: CASSPGLAQNNEQFF.

This clonotype was counted a few times. The chain links TRBV6-2 or TRBV6-3 to TRBJ2-2; no definite D call. The germline gives CDR1 MNHEY, CDR2 SVGEGT. V was clipped by 4 bases and J by 0 bases, with 18 bases between them. CDR3 length: 18 amino acids. The CDR3 loop reads CASSSIGFSSANTGELFF. CDR3 DNA sequence: TGTGCCAGCAGTTCAATCGGGTTTTCGAGCGCGAACACCGGGGAGCTGTTTTTT.

This chain links TRBV5-5 with TRBJ2-4; TRBD1 matches 9 bases. From germline, CDR1 is SGHKS and CDR2 YYEKEE (reference sequence). This CDR3 region has 16 residues. V dropped 2 bases and J dropped 7; count of bases not matched to a gene: 10. CDR3 coding DNA: TGTGCCAGCAGCTTCGCTCCTACAGGGGGCGTGAACATTCAGTACTTC. Translation: CASSFAPTGGVNIQYF.

This clonotype was counted a few times. The chain uses TRBV29-1 and TRBJ2-2; 7 positions agree with TRBD1. Germline loops: CDR1 SQVTM, CDR2 ANQGSEA. After removal of 7 bases from V and 6 bases from J, the junction contained 11 bases not matched to a gene. The CDR3 is made up of 14 amino acids. The CDR3 is CSGSDRQGAGELFF. CDR3 coding DNA: TGCAGCGGGTCTGATCGGCAGGGGGCCGGGGAGCTGTTTTTT.

This clonotype was recorded many times. V and J are TRBV6-6 and TRBJ1-2, with no clear D. This CDR3 contains 14 residues. CDR1 and CDR2 (germline): MNHNY, SVGAGI (reference sequence). Trimming took off 6 bases at V and 5 bases at J, with 16 bases between the two ends. The CDR3 sequence: CASSHPSLRYGYTF. In DNA form, the CDR3 reads TGTGCCAGCAGCCACCCCAGCCTTAGGTATGGCTACACCTTC.

This clonotype was observed many times. The DNA of the CDR3 is TGTGCCACCAGCCCCGAGCTGGTCCCCGGGGAGCTGTTTTTT. This gives the protein CATSPELVPGELFF. This chain uses TRBV15 with TRBJ2-2, with D unclear. Germline V gene data show CDR1 as LNHNV and CDR2 as YYDKDF (reference sequence). Trimming took off 5 bases at V and 6 bases at J, with 13 bases between the two ends. The length of the CDR3 is 14 residues.

This sequence joins TRBV6-5 and TRBJ1-1, with D tentatively TRBD1 (6 bases). The CDR3 totals 14 residues. V lost 7 bases and J lost 5, with 17 bases in between. Germline assignment: CDR1 MNHEY and CDR2 SVGAGI. The CDR3 coding sequence is TGTGCCAGCATCCAAGTCAGGGGTGATACTGAAGCTTTCTTT. Its protein product is CASIQVRGDTEAFF.

The chain joins TRBV11-3 to TRBJ2-1; 7 bases map to TRBD2. This CDR3 has 17 residues. Germline lookup yields CDR1 SGHNT and CDR2 YENEEA. V was pared by 1 base and J by 0 bases, with 6 bases of the junction left unmatched. CDR3 DNA: TGTGCCAGCAGCTTAGTACTAGCGTCGAGCTCCTACAATGAGCAGTTCTTC. It yields the protein CASSLVLASSSYNEQFF.

The table lists this clonotype with a few counts. The chain joins TRBV27 to TRBJ1-5; D unresolved. The CDR3 has 13 residues. Germline assignment: CDR1 MNHEY and CDR2 SMNVEV (reference sequence). V was clipped by 2 bases and J by 6 bases, with 8 bases between them. Here the CDR3 reads CASSLGHPQPQHF. The CDR3 region has the DNA TGTGCCAGCAGTTTAGGCCACCCTCAGCCCCAGCATTTT.

J is TRBJ2-1 and V is TRBV30; no definite D call. CDR1 is GTSNPN and CDR2 is SVGIG in the germline V gene (reference sequence). The CDR3 loop spans 13 amino acids. Between the trimmed V and J ends, which lost 5 bases and 0 bases, there was a span of 8 bases. The CDR3 sequence: CAWSRSSYNEQFF. The CDR3 DNA follows: TGTGCCTGGTCTAGGAGCTCCTACAATGAGCAGTTCTTC.

The chain has TRBV18 and TRBJ2-5; tentative D call: TRBD2 (5 bases). This CDR3 is 13 amino acids long. Trimming stripped 6 bases from V and 2 bases from J, with 10 bases between. Germline V gives CDR1 KGHSH, CDR2 LQKENI. The CDR3 reads CASSRTSQETQYF. As DNA, the CDR3 is TGTGCCAGCTCCCGGACTTCTCAAGAGACCCAGTACTTC.

This rearrangement joins TRBV7-3 to TRBJ1-6; D not resolved. Per germline, CDR1 SGHTA and CDR2 FQGTGA. Trimming shortened V by 5 bases and J by 7 bases, and 6 bases separated the two germline ends. The CDR3 length is 12 residues. The CDR3 coding sequence is TGTGCCAGCAGCGCGGGGAATTCACCCCTCCACTTT. This sequence encodes CASSAGNSPLHF.

The rearrangement uses TRBV27 and TRBJ2-5; unclear D gene. CDR3 length: 14 residues. Trimming cost V 4 bases and J 5 bases, with 14 bases left between them. Germline CDR1 MNHEY, CDR2 SMNVEV (reference sequence). The CDR3 nucleotides are TGTGCCAGCAGTTGGAGCCACCCCACTGAGACCCAGTACTTC. It yields the protein CASSWSHPTETQYF.